A single sample is the source of the 18 T cell receptor beta chains below, sequenced in a study of cytomegalovirus exposure and HLA in healthy donors. This PCR relied on a set of 60 Vbeta primers and 13 Jbeta primers. TCRdb's table, derived via immunoSEQ multiplex PCR, lists solely in-frame clones and lacks some. The sample includes some 250,000 clones, around 76% seen only once; the top ten take around 5.7%. Material for sequencing was PBMCs. The receptors come from a woman between 35 and 50 years old in good health and CMV-seropositive.

V and J are TRBV7-2 and TRBJ2-2; weak D call: TRBD2 (6 bases). The CDR3 spans 15 residues. The germline V gene encodes CDR1 SGHTA and CDR2 FQGNSA. V was cut by 3 bases and J by 1 base, with 9 bases left in between. CDR3 DNA sequence: TGTGCCAGCAGCTTGCAGGGAGGGAACACCGGGGAGCTGTTTTTT. This codes for CASSLQGGNTGELFF.

This chain uses TRBV29-1 with TRBJ2-7; tentatively, D is TRBD2 (5 bases). CDR3 length: 11 amino acids. Germline V lookup: CDR1 SQVTM, CDR2 ANQGSEA. Trimming pared 7 bases from V and 7 bases from J, leaving 14 bases between. DNA of the CDR3: TGCAGCGGTTTAATACGAGGGGAGCAGTACTTC. Translating it yields CSGLIRGEQYF.

CDR3 sequence: CASRRGNINQPQHF. CDR3 DNA: TGTGCCAGTAGGAGAGGGAATATCAATCAGCCCCAGCATTTT. The chain is built from TRBV19 and TRBJ1-5; no clear D. This CDR3 region has 14 residues. Germline V gene data show CDR1 as LNHDA and CDR2 as SQIVND (reference sequence). Trimming shortened V by 6 bases and J by 3 bases, and 12 bases separated the two germline ends.

Details on this clone: Germline and junction disagree at one end, which may indicate a read error. Other DNA sequences of this sample code for an identical CDR3. The chain employs TRBV5-1 and TRBJ2-6; 9 bases fit TRBD1. This CDR3 spans 17 amino acids. From germline, CDR1 is SGHRS and CDR2 YFSETQ. The CDR3 DNA reads TGCGCCAGCAGCTCCGGGACAGGGTACTCTGGGGCCAACGTCCTGACCTTC. Amino acid sequence: CASSSGTGYSGANVLTF.

The chain employs TRBV25-1 and TRBJ2-6; D is perhaps TRBD2 (5 bases). Germline CDR1 and CDR2: MGHDK and SYGVNS. Trimming removed 3 bases from V and 2 bases from J, with 8 bases in between. The CDR3 sequence is 15 residues long. The CDR3 nucleotides are TGTGCCAGCAGTGATCCGGGGACTGGGGCCAACGTCCTGACTTTC. Protein product: CASSDPGTGANVLTF.

V and J are TRBV2 and TRBJ1-1, with unresolved D. The length of the CDR3 is 12 residues. The V gene's germline CDR1 is SNHLY and CDR2 FYNNEI. Trimming pared 6 bases from V and 11 bases from J, leaving 16 bases between. CDR3 in amino acids: CASSQTRLGAFF. The CDR3 DNA reads TGTGCCAGCAGCCAAACAAGGTTGGGCGCTTTCTTT.

V and J are TRBV28 and TRBJ2-2, with TRBD2 as a possible D gene (5 bases). V lost 6 bases and J lost 2, with 19 bases in between. Germline V gene data show CDR1 as MDHEN and CDR2 as SYDVKM. CDR3 size: 17 residues. The CDR3 spells CASSLSPGLSNTGELFF. The CDR3, as DNA: TGTGCCAGCAGCCTATCCCCCGGACTTTCCAACACCGGGGAGCTGTTTTTT.

This clone appeared a single time. The CDR3 DNA reads as TGTGCCAGCAGCTTCGACGCTAGCCGTCCCGAGACCCAGTACTTC. It encodes CASSFDASRPETQYF. The rearrangement joins TRBV7-2 to TRBJ2-5, with D possibly being TRBD2 (5 bases). The germline V gene encodes CDR1 SGHTA and CDR2 FQGNSA. V dropped 3 bases and J dropped 5 bases, with 16 bases sitting between them. The CDR3 consists of 15 residues.

This chain connects TRBV6-1 to TRBJ2-7; D gene ambiguous. Germline V lookup: CDR1 MNHNS, CDR2 SASEGT. The V and J ends lost 8 bases and 0 bases respectively, with 14 bases between them. The CDR3 covers 14 residues. CDR3: CASEKPVSSYEQYF. For the CDR3, the DNA is TGTGCCAGCGAAAAACCGGTAAGCTCCTACGAGCAGTACTTC.

J is TRBJ2-3 and V is TRBV7-8; TRBD1 aligns across 9 bases. J gave up 2 bases and V 1 base, and 4 bases lay outside the gene matches. This CDR3 has 16 amino acids. Per the germline V gene, CDR1 is SGHVS and CDR2 is FQNEAQ. CDR3 protein: CASSLVWTGVTDTQYF. CDR3 coding DNA: TGTGCCAGCAGCTTAGTTTGGACAGGGGTCACAGATACGCAGTATTTT.

This clone was found a few times. The rearrangement links TRBV10-3 to TRBJ1-4; tentative D call: TRBD1 (6 bases). This CDR3 has 16 residues. CDR1 is ENHRY, CDR2 SYGVKD, per germline. Trimming removed 0 bases from V and 8 bases from J, with 16 bases in between. The DNA for the CDR3 is TGTGCCATCAGTGAGTCACAGGGAACCCGAGCGGAAAAACTGTTTTTT. Translating gives CAISESQGTRAEKLFF.

The chain combines TRBV14 with TRBJ1-6; D unresolved. The CDR3 runs 13 residues. V gave up 1 base and J gave up 13 bases, with 11 bases separating them. Germline CDR1 SGHDN, CDR2 FVKESK. The CDR3 loop is CASSQVGWAPLHF. The CDR3 nucleotides read TGTGCCAGCAGCCAAGTCGGCTGGGCCCCCCTCCACTTT.

CDR3 amino acids: CASSLRAGGPSGELFF. As DNA, the CDR3 is TGTGCCAGCAGCTTAAGAGCGGGAGGGCCCTCCGGGGAGCTGTTTTTT. The rearrangement joins TRBV7-6 to TRBJ2-2, with 10 bases fitting TRBD2. With 2 bases clipped from V and 6 bases from J, the junction kept 6 bases outside the gene matches. The CDR3 covers 16 residues. Germline CDR1 SGHVS, CDR2 FNYEAQ. Variable domain in full (rest from reference TRBV7-6 and TRBJ2-2): GAGVSQSPRYKVTKRGQDVALRCDPISGHVSLYWYRQALGQGPEFLTYFNYEAQQDKSGLPNDRFSAERPEGSISTLTIQRTEQRDSAMYRCASSLRAGGPSGELFFGEGSRLTVL.

This chain links TRBV11-3 with TRBJ2-2, with TRBD1 as a possible D gene (6 bases). The CDR3 contains 16 residues. V was clipped by 3 bases and J by 4 bases, with 15 bases between them. The germline V gene encodes CDR1 SGHNT and CDR2 YENEEA. CDR3 sequence: CASSLGAGSPTGELFF. The CDR3 DNA reads TGTGCCAGCAGCTTGGGGGCCGGGTCCCCCACCGGGGAGCTGTTTTTT.

The chain recombines TRBV7-6 with TRBJ2-2; weak D call: TRBD1 (5 bases). The CDR3 is 17 residues long. Germline assignment: CDR1 SGHVS and CDR2 FNYEAQ. The V end was cut by 2 bases, the J end by 3 bases, with 16 bases between. The CDR3 region is CASSLSGRPGHTGELFF. In nucleotides, the CDR3 is TGTGCCAGCAGCTTAAGTGGCCGGCCAGGGCACACCGGGGAGCTGTTTTTT.

This chain connects TRBV5-4 to TRBJ1-2, with TRBD1 identical over 7 bases. Germline V lookup: CDR1 SGHNT, CDR2 YYREEE (reference sequence). This CDR3 region has 14 residues. Trimming took 2 bases from V and 4 from J; bases not matched to a gene: 5. The CDR3 reads CASSFLGQLYGYTF. Here the CDR3 DNA reads TGTGCCAGCAGCTTTTTGGGACAGCTCTATGGCTACACCTTC.

The genes are TRBV9 and TRBJ1-1; TRBD1 is a possible D gene (6 bases). V dropped 3 bases and J dropped 0 bases, with 12 bases sitting between them. The length of the CDR3 is 15 residues. Germline V gene sequence: CDR1 SGDLS, CDR2 YYNGEE. This CDR3 is CASSEPGTMNTEAFF. The CDR3 coding sequence is TGTGCCAGCAGCGAGCCAGGGACAATGAACACTGAAGCTTTCTTT.

The table lists this clone with a few counts. This chain uses TRBV5-1 with TRBJ1-1; 7 nucleotides line up with TRBD1. CDR1 is SGHRS, CDR2 YFSETQ, per germline. The CDR3 is made up of 13 amino acids. V lost 3 bases to trimming and J lost 7 bases; unmatched junction nucleotides: 6. CDR3 sequence reads: CASSSTGVGEAFF. DNA of the CDR3: TGCGCCAGCAGCTCAACAGGGGTCGGTGAAGCTTTCTTT.